Below are 20 T cell receptor beta chains sequenced from a single sample in a study of radiotherapy plus CTLA-4 blockade in lung cancer. Method: immunoSEQ multiplex PCR; TCRdb's copy keeps in-frame clones and lacks some. The sample yields approximately 69,000 clones, approximately 80% seen once. The input for sequencing was peripheral blood, taken from a patient treated with radiotherapy plus ipilimumab. The receptors shown here come from a human donor with non-small cell lung cancer who had a complete response to radiotherapy plus ipilimumab.

V gene TRBV29-1 combines with J gene TRBJ2-1, with 8 positions matching TRBD1. The CDR3 runs to 16 residues. Germline loops: CDR1 SQVTM, CDR2 ANQGSEA. The CDR3 sequence: CNPRGPQGAGYNEQFF. CDR3 in DNA: TGCAACCCGAGGGGGCCTCAGGGGGCAGGGTACAATGAGCAGTTCTTC.

The chain combines TRBV11-2 with TRBJ1-2; a weak D match, TRBD1 (6 bases). The length of the CDR3 is 16 residues. V was trimmed by 1 base and J by 5 bases, leaving 17 bases between them. Germline V gives CDR1 SGHAT, CDR2 FQNNGV. CDR3 sequence reads: CASSLGIGGALYGYTF. CDR3 DNA sequence: TGTGCCAGCAGCTTAGGGATAGGGGGGGCCCTTTATGGCTACACCTTC.

This clone was observed a few times. The chain carries TRBV5-4 and TRBJ1-3; D is unresolved. Trimming pared 4 bases from V and 0 bases from J, leaving 5 bases between. In germline, CDR1 is SGHNT, CDR2 YYREEE (reference sequence). The CDR3 spans 13 residues. The CDR3 spells CASSPTSGNTIYF. The CDR3 bases are TGTGCCAGCAGCCCAACCTCTGGAAACACCATATATTTT.

V gene TRBV10-3 combines with J gene TRBJ1-1; maybe TRBD1 (5 bases). The V gene's germline CDR1 is ENHRY and CDR2 SYGVKD. With 6 bases removed from V and 6 bases from J, the gap between germline ends came to 17 bases. This CDR3 has 14 amino acids. The CDR3 sequence: CAIRGGDTSAEAFF. The DNA of the CDR3 is TGTGCCATCAGGGGGGGTGACACAAGCGCTGAAGCTTTCTTT.

CDR3 bases: TGTGCCAGCAGCTTGAGACAAGAAGCTTTCTTT. It translates to CASSLRQEAFF. The chain recombines TRBV5-6 with TRBJ1-1; no reliable D call. V was trimmed by 1 base and J by 8 bases, leaving 6 bases between them. Germline-derived CDR1 and CDR2 are SGHDT and YYEEEE. The CDR3 contains 11 residues. Complete variable domain (other parts from reference TRBV5-6 and TRBJ1-1): DAGVTQSPTHLIKTRGQQVTLRCSPKSGHDTVSWYQQALGQGPQFIFQYYEEEERQRGNFPDRFSGHQFPNYSSELNVNALLLGDSALYLCASSLRQEAFFGQGTRLTVV.

The J gene is TRBJ2-7, the V gene TRBV27; D remains ambiguous. V was cut by 5 bases and J by 6 bases, with 11 bases left in between. CDR3 length: 12 amino acids. Per germline, CDR1 MNHEY and CDR2 SMNVEV (reference sequence). The CDR3 sequence is CASSPPPCEQYV. CDR3 nucleotide sequence: TGTGCCAGCAGTCCGCCCCCCTGCGAGCAGTACGTC.

Here the CDR3 DNA reads TGCGCCAGCTCCGCGGGGGGGGCGTCCATAGATACGCAGTATTTT. Encoded protein: CASSAGGASIDTQYF. The chain couples TRBV5-1 to TRBJ2-3, with 9 bases identical to TRBD2. Trimming removed 7 bases from V and 5 bases from J; junction bases left unmatched: 11. CDR3 length equals 15 residues. CDR1 is SGHRS and CDR2 is YFSETQ in the germline V gene. Combining the CDR3 with reference TRBV5-1 and TRBJ2-3 gives the whole variable domain KAGVTQTPRYLIKTRGQQVTLSCSPISGHRSVSWYQQTPGQGLQFLFEYFSETQRNKGNFPGRFSGRQFSNSRSEMNVSTLELGDSALYLCASSAGGASIDTQYFGPGTRLTVL.

The rearrangement joins TRBV6-5 to TRBJ1-6; D gene unclear. The CDR3 length is 13 residues. The V gene lost 8 bases and the J gene lost 10 bases, with 15 bases spanning the gap. CDR1 is MNHEY, CDR2 SVGAGI, per germline. The CDR3 sequence is CASCSTVFSPLHF. The CDR3 DNA sequence: TGTGCCAGCTGTTCCACAGTGTTCTCACCCCTCCACTTT.

CDR3 protein: CASSRSRGDSGANVLTF. CDR3 nucleotide sequence: TGTGCCAGTAGTAGAAGCAGGGGAGACTCTGGGGCCAACGTCCTGACTTTC. The rearrangement joins TRBV19 to TRBJ2-6, with D perhaps TRBD1 (6 bases). The germline gives CDR1 LNHDA, CDR2 SQIVND (reference sequence). The CDR3 has 17 amino acids. Trimming pared 4 bases from V and 0 bases from J, leaving 13 bases between. The full variable domain, its missing parts supplied by reference TRBV19 and TRBJ2-6, is DGGITQSPKYLFRKEGQNVTLSCEQNLNHDAMYWYRQDPGQGLRLIYYSQIVNDFQKGDIAEGYSVSREKKESFPLTVTSAQKNPTAFYLCASSRSRGDSGANVLTFGAGSRLTVL.

This chain joins TRBV7-2 and TRBJ1-2; D is perhaps TRBD1 (5 bases). V lost 3 bases and J lost 8, with 16 bases in between. The CDR3 runs 14 residues. Germline V gives CDR1 SGHTA, CDR2 FQGNSA. CDR3 sequence reads: CASSFPTGAGGYTF. The CDR3 nucleotides read TGTGCCAGCAGCTTCCCTACCGGGGCCGGGGGCTACACCTTC. The entire variable domain, with the rest obtained from reference TRBV7-2 and TRBJ1-2, is as follows: GAGVSQSPSNKVTEKGKDVELRCDPISGHTALYWYRQSLGQGLEFLIYFQGNSAPDKSGLPSDRFSAERTGGSVSTLTIQRTQQEDSAVYLCASSFPTGAGGYTFGSGTRLTVV.

The V call is TRBV2, the J call TRBJ1-2; the D is unclear. The CDR3 is 16 amino acids. V lost 1 base, J lost 4 bases, and 16 bases lay in between. Looked up from germline, CDR1 is SNHLY and CDR2 is FYNNEI. The CDR3 sequence is CASSEEGSAPSYGYTF. The CDR3, as DNA: TGTGCCAGCAGTGAAGAGGGATCAGCCCCTTCCTATGGCTACACCTTC.

The genes are TRBV2 and TRBJ1-2, with 7 positions matching TRBD1. CDR3 length: 14 amino acids. Trimming removed 2 bases from V and 4 bases from J; junction bases left unmatched: 4. The germline CDR1 and CDR2 sequences are SNHLY and FYNNEI. DNA of the CDR3: TGTGCCAGCAGTGAAATACAGGGGTCCTATGGCTACACCTTC. This gives the protein CASSEIQGSYGYTF.

The chain combines TRBV5-1 with TRBJ1-1, with 11 nucleotides matching TRBD1. V was pared by 4 bases and J by 4 bases, with 3 bases of the junction left unmatched. The germline V gene encodes CDR1 SGHRS and CDR2 YFSETQ. This CDR3 region has 14 residues. The DNA for the CDR3 is TGCGCCAGCAGCCAGGGGACAGGGGGCACTGAAGCTTTCTTT. Translated, it gives CASSQGTGGTEAFF.

V and J are TRBV5-4 and TRBJ1-5, with D perhaps matching TRBD1 (5 bases). The V and J ends lost 0 bases and 7 bases respectively, with 14 bases between them. Germline CDR1 and CDR2: SGHNT and YYREEE (reference sequence). This CDR3 region has 15 residues. Here the CDR3 DNA reads TGTGCCAGCAGCTTGGATGGCGGGGGAGGACAGCCCCAGCATTTT. Its translation is CASSLDGGGGQPQHF.

The chain recombines TRBV11-2 with TRBJ1-3; no firm D call. From germline, CDR1 is SGHAT and CDR2 FQNNGV. The V and J ends lost 0 bases and 0 bases respectively, with 12 bases between them. The CDR3 runs 17 residues. The CDR3 reads CASSLDGPLSSGNTIYF. CDR3 bases: TGTGCCAGCAGCTTAGACGGACCGCTGAGCTCTGGAAACACCATATATTTT.

The chain carries TRBV4-2 and TRBJ2-7, with D perhaps TRBD1 (6 bases). The V end lost 4 bases, the J end lost 3 bases, and 13 bases lay between the germline ends. This CDR3 has 14 residues. Germline-derived CDR1 and CDR2 are LGHNA and YNFKEQ. The CDR3 region has the DNA TGTGCCAGCAGCCTGAGACAGGTTCTCTACGAGCAGTACTTC. This codes for CASSLRQVLYEQYF.

Notes on this clone: The same CDR3 arises from other DNA sequences in this sample as well. V and J are TRBV7-2 and TRBJ2-1; 9 bases line up with TRBD2. This CDR3 region has 16 residues. V trimming: 1 base; J trimming: 4 bases; junction bases outside the gene matches: 5. CDR1 and CDR2 from the germline V gene are SGHTA and FQGNSA. This chain's CDR3 is CASSLGGLAGYNEQFF. CDR3 nucleotides: TGTGCCAGCAGCTTAGGCGGGCTAGCGGGATACAATGAGCAGTTCTTC.

The chain carries TRBV7-9 and TRBJ1-1; TRBD1 is a possible D gene (5 bases). Trimming cost V 3 bases and J 0 bases, with 11 bases left between them. This CDR3 has 15 residues. Germline loops: CDR1 SEHNR, CDR2 FQNEAQ (reference sequence). CDR3 in DNA: TGTGCCAGCAGCTTGGGACTCGCTATGAACACTGAAGCTTTCTTT. As protein: CASSLGLAMNTEAFF.

The V call is TRBV5-4, the J call TRBJ2-1; tentatively, D is TRBD2 (5 bases). Germline V gene sequence: CDR1 SGHNT, CDR2 YYREEE (reference sequence). CDR3 length equals 15 residues. The V gene lost 5 bases and the J gene lost 5 bases, with 17 bases spanning the gap. CDR3 in amino acids: CASSHPVDSNNEQFF. DNA of the CDR3: TGTGCCAGCAGTCATCCCGTGGACTCAAACAATGAGCAGTTCTTC.

The V and J genes are TRBV28 and TRBJ1-1, with TRBD1 as a possible D gene (5 bases). This CDR3 has 14 amino acids. Germline lookup yields CDR1 MDHEN and CDR2 SYDVKM. With 5 bases removed from V and 1 base from J, the gap between germline ends came to 11 bases. The chain's CDR3 is CASSMGLTNTEAFF. The CDR3 nucleotides are TGTGCCAGCAGTATGGGACTGACGAACACTGAAGCTTTCTTT.